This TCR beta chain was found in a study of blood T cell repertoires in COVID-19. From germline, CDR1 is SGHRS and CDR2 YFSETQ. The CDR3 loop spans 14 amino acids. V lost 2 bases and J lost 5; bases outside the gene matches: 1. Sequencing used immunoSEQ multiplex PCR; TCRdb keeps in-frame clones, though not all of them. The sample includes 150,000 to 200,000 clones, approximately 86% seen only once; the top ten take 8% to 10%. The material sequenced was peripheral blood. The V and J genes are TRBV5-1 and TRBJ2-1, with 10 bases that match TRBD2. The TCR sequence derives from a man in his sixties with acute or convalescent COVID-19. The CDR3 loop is CASSFLAGDNEQFF. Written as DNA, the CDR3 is TGCGCCAGCAGCTTCCTAGCGGGAGACAATGAGCAGTTCTTC. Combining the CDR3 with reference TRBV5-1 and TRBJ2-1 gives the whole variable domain KAGVTQTPRYLIKTRGQQVTLSCSPISGHRSVSWYQQTPGQGLQFLFEYFSETQRNKGNFPGRFSGRQFSNSRSEMNVSTLELGDSALYLCASSFLAGDNEQFFGPGTRLTVL.